A selection of T cell receptor beta chains follows, all from one sample in a study of T cells in Graves' hyperthyroidism and ophthalmopathy. MiXCR, applied by TCRdb to the multiplex PCR reads, yields one record per CDR3 protein. The sample carries under 250,000 distinct CDR3 sequences, almost 25% recorded once. The specimen sequenced was blood. All receptors come from a woman aged 40 to 55 with Graves' ophthalmopathy. Both conserved end residues are part of each CDR3. Each record gives: CDR3 DNA, CDR3 protein, clone size, J gene, V gene, D gene. D genes are given only for firm matches. Size is stated for part of the rows, as once, few or many counts, or as a class when the clone is expanded.

CDR3 DNA: TGTGCCAGCAGCCGCGGGCAATTGGCCGAGCAGTACTTC
CDR3 protein: CASSRGQLAEQYF
clone size: many
J gene: TRBJ2-7
V gene: TRBV12-3/TRBV12-4
D gene: NA

CDR3 DNA: TGTGCCAGCAGCACCGGACAGTTCTCTGAAGCTTTCTTT
CDR3 protein: CASSTGQFSEAFF
clone size: many
J gene: TRBJ1-1
V gene: TRBV11-3
D gene: NA

CDR3 DNA: TGCGCCAGCAGCCAACAAGCGGGATCACCCTACGAGCAGTACTTC
CDR3 protein: CASSQQAGSPYEQYF
clone size: NA
J gene: TRBJ2-7
V gene: TRBV4-1
D gene: TRBD2

CDR3 DNA: TGTGCCAGCAGCCAATCGCCAAACACCATATATTTT
CDR3 protein: CASSQSPNTIYF
clone size: NA
J gene: TRBJ1-3
V gene: TRBV3-1
D gene: NA

CDR3 DNA: TGTGCCACCCATGGGGTTGGCGGGAGGGCCGGCGGGGAGCTGTTTTTT
CDR3 protein: CATHGVGGRAGGELFF
clone size: many
J gene: TRBJ2-2
V gene: TRBV28
D gene: TRBD2

CDR3 DNA: TGTGCCAGCACCTCGGCTGGGACAGGGAACATTCAGTACTTC
CDR3 protein: CASTSAGTGNIQYF
clone size: many
J gene: TRBJ2-4
V gene: TRBV27
D gene: TRBD1

CDR3 DNA: TGTGCCAGCAGCCATCGGCACAGGCTCTACGAGCAGTACTTC
CDR3 protein: CASSHRHRLYEQYF
clone size: many
J gene: TRBJ2-7
V gene: TRBV14
D gene: NA

CDR3 DNA: TGCAGTGCTACAGACGGACGGACTAGCGGGAGTTTTAGAGAGACCCAGTACTTC
CDR3 protein: CSATDGRTSGSFRETQYF
clone size: many
J gene: TRBJ2-5
V gene: TRBV20-1
D gene: TRBD2

CDR3 DNA: TGTGCCAGCAGCTCGGACGGGATCTCCTACGAGCAGTACTTC
CDR3 protein: CASSSDGISYEQYF
clone size: many
J gene: TRBJ2-7
V gene: TRBV6-2/TRBV6-3
D gene: NA

CDR3 DNA: TGTGCCAGCAGTGGGCTTGGGGGCTACACCTTC
CDR3 protein: CASSGLGGYTF
clone size: many
J gene: TRBJ1-2
V gene: TRBV25-1
D gene: NA

CDR3 DNA: TGTGCCAGCAGTCCGTCCGGGACTAGCCTCACAGATACGCAGTATTTT
CDR3 protein: CASSPSGTSLTDTQYF
clone size: many
J gene: TRBJ2-3
V gene: TRBV28
D gene: TRBD2

CDR3 DNA: TGTGCCAGCAGCTTAGGGTCGATGAACACTGAAGCTTTCTTT
CDR3 protein: CASSLGSMNTEAFF
clone size: few
J gene: TRBJ1-1
V gene: TRBV7-8
D gene: NA

CDR3 DNA: TGCAGCGTCACAACTAGCTCCTACGAGCAGTACTTC
CDR3 protein: CSVTTSSYEQYF
clone size: many
J gene: TRBJ2-7
V gene: TRBV29-1
D gene: NA

CDR3 DNA: TGTGCCAGCAGTTACTCGACGTGGCAGGGAGATAGCCAAGAGACCCAGTACTTC
CDR3 protein: CASSYSTWQGDSQETQYF
clone size: many
J gene: TRBJ2-5
V gene: TRBV6-5
D gene: NA

CDR3 DNA: TGCGCCAGCAGCTTCTCGGCAGGGGGTCTTACGGACGAGCAGTACTTC
CDR3 protein: CASSFSAGGLTDEQYF
clone size: NA
J gene: TRBJ2-7
V gene: TRBV5-1
D gene: TRBD1

CDR3 DNA: TGTGCCAGCAGCCCTCCCTCGGGGGCAGTCACTGAAGCTTTCTTT
CDR3 protein: CASSPPSGAVTEAFF
clone size: many
J gene: TRBJ1-1
V gene: TRBV9
D gene: NA

CDR3 DNA: TGTGCCAGTAGTACCCTTCACGCCCTCACAGGGGGCTATGGCTACACCTTC
CDR3 protein: CASSTLHALTGGYGYTF
clone size: NA
J gene: TRBJ1-2
V gene: TRBV19
D gene: TRBD1

CDR3 DNA: TGTGCCAGCAGCGTGAGGGGTAGGGGGTTAGACTATGGCTACACCTTC
CDR3 protein: CASSVRGRGLDYGYTF
clone size: many
J gene: TRBJ1-2
V gene: TRBV27
D gene: NA

CDR3 DNA: TGTGCCAGCAGTCTCCTAGCGGGATCGAGAACCGGGGAGCTGTTTTTT
CDR3 protein: CASSLLAGSRTGELFF
clone size: many
J gene: TRBJ2-2
V gene: TRBV12-3/TRBV12-4
D gene: TRBD2

CDR3 DNA: TGTGCCAGCAAAACCAAAGAGGGACAGGGGGAGACCCAGTACTTC
CDR3 protein: CASKTKEGQGETQYF
clone size: many
J gene: TRBJ2-5
V gene: TRBV27
D gene: TRBD1

CDR3 DNA: TGTGCCAGCAGCCTCGAGGGGGGGCGGAACACCGGGAAGCTGTTTTTT
CDR3 protein: CASSLEGGRNTGKLFF
clone size: many
J gene: TRBJ2-2
V gene: TRBV6-2/TRBV6-3
D gene: NA

CDR3 DNA: TGTGCCAGCTCACCGATACAGGGAGGAGGCTACACCTTC
CDR3 protein: CASSPIQGGGYTF
clone size: many
J gene: TRBJ1-2
V gene: TRBV18
D gene: NA

CDR3 DNA: TGCGCCAGCAGCCTCAAGGGGAGCGGGGAGCTGTTTTTT
CDR3 protein: CASSLKGSGELFF
clone size: many
J gene: TRBJ2-2
V gene: TRBV5-1
D gene: NA

CDR3 DNA: TGTGCCAGTAGTAGAGCGGCAGCCACCCATTCCTACGAGCAGTACTTC
CDR3 protein: CASSRAAATHSYEQYF
clone size: few
J gene: TRBJ2-7
V gene: TRBV19
D gene: NA

CDR3 DNA: TGTGCCAGCACTTTTCGAGGGGGTGGCTACATCTTC
CDR3 protein: CASTFRGGGYIF
clone size: few
J gene: TRBJ1-2
V gene: TRBV27
D gene: NA

CDR3 DNA: TGTGCCAGCTCACCGGGACCCCCCACCGGGGAGCTGTTTTTT
CDR3 protein: CASSPGPPTGELFF
clone size: NA
J gene: TRBJ2-2
V gene: TRBV18
D gene: NA

CDR3 DNA: TGTGCCAGCAGCCCCCGGACAGGGATGGCAGCTTTCTTT
CDR3 protein: CASSPRTGMAAFF
clone size: many
J gene: TRBJ1-1
V gene: TRBV7-2
D gene: TRBD1

CDR3 DNA: TGTGCCAGCAGCTTTACAGGGGGCAAAGGAACTGAAGCTTTCTTT
CDR3 protein: CASSFTGGKGTEAFF
clone size: many
J gene: TRBJ1-1
V gene: TRBV13
D gene: TRBD1

CDR3 DNA: TGCGCCAGCTCCCCCGGCTCCCACTATGGCTACACCTTC
CDR3 protein: CASSPGSHYGYTF
clone size: NA
J gene: TRBJ1-2
V gene: TRBV5-1
D gene: NA

CDR3 DNA: TGTGCCTGGGGTGTTTCTAATCAGCCCCAGCATTTT
CDR3 protein: CAWGVSNQPQHF
clone size: many
J gene: TRBJ1-5
V gene: TRBV30
D gene: NA

CDR3 DNA: TGCGCCAGCAGCCAAGGCGGGCCGGGACAGAAAACCTACGAGCAGTACTTC
CDR3 protein: CASSQGGPGQKTYEQYF
clone size: once
J gene: TRBJ2-7
V gene: TRBV4-1
D gene: TRBD1

CDR3 DNA: TGCGCCAGCAGCCAGGACAGGGTGTCCGGGGAGCTGTTTTTT
CDR3 protein: CASSQDRVSGELFF
clone size: many
J gene: TRBJ2-2
V gene: TRBV4-1
D gene: TRBD1

CDR3 DNA: TGTGCCAGCAGCCCTAGCGGAGCCAAAAACATTCAGTACTTC
CDR3 protein: CASSPSGAKNIQYF
clone size: many
J gene: TRBJ2-4
V gene: TRBV5-5
D gene: TRBD2

CDR3 DNA: TGTGCCAGCAGCTTAGCGCTGTGGGCGGCGCACGAGCAGTACTTC
CDR3 protein: CASSLALWAAHEQYF
clone size: many
J gene: TRBJ2-7
V gene: TRBV7-2
D gene: NA

CDR3 DNA: TGCGCCAGCAGCCAAGATTCGGTTACCGGGGAGCTGTTTTTT
CDR3 protein: CASSQDSVTGELFF
clone size: NA
J gene: TRBJ2-2
V gene: TRBV4-3
D gene: NA

CDR3 DNA: TGTGCCAGCACCTTCCTCGGGGGGCTTGAAGCTTTCTTT
CDR3 protein: CASTFLGGLEAFF
clone size: NA
J gene: TRBJ1-1
V gene: TRBV28
D gene: NA

CDR3 DNA: TGCAGCGTTGAAAGTCTGGGGCAGGGAAATCGTGCGGCTTTCTTT
CDR3 protein: CSVESLGQGNRAAFF
clone size: many
J gene: TRBJ1-1
V gene: TRBV29-1
D gene: NA

CDR3 DNA: TGTGCCAGCAGTGAATCGGGACGGAACTATGGCTACACCTTC
CDR3 protein: CASSESGRNYGYTF
clone size: NA
J gene: TRBJ1-2
V gene: TRBV6-1
D gene: NA

CDR3 DNA: TGTGCCAGCAGCTTTGGGCCCGGGGAGCTGTTTTTT
CDR3 protein: CASSFGPGELFF
clone size: many
J gene: TRBJ2-2
V gene: TRBV5-5
D gene: NA

CDR3 DNA: TGTGCCAGCAGTTTTAGATGGAATGAAGCTTTCTTT
CDR3 protein: CASSFRWNEAFF
clone size: few
J gene: TRBJ1-1
V gene: TRBV28
D gene: NA

CDR3 DNA: TGTGCCAGCAGCCCTTTGGGGACAGACTACGAGCAGTACTTC
CDR3 protein: CASSPLGTDYEQYF
clone size: many
J gene: TRBJ2-7
V gene: TRBV4-2
D gene: TRBD1

CDR3 DNA: TGTGCCAGCAGCAGACACGAATTAAGCTCTGGAAACACCATATATTTT
CDR3 protein: CASSRHELSSGNTIYF
clone size: NA
J gene: TRBJ1-3
V gene: TRBV2
D gene: NA